The entry that follows covers one TCR beta chain sequence. The antigen remains unidentified. Measured with immunoSEQ multiplex PCR; TCRdb has only the in-frame clones, and not every one. Found here are tens of thousands of clones, approximately 88% of them singletons; the top ten hold approximately 2.5%. The data stem from a study of T cell responses to AZD1222 COVID-19 vaccine. The CDR3 has 12 residues. CDR1 is KGHDR, CDR2 SFDVKD, per germline. The V and J ends lost 7 bases and 4 bases, in that order; junction bases with no gene match: 1. Points from the study as a whole: Reportedly, nearly half of unique spike TCRs recognized epitopes outside B.1.351/B.1.1.7 mutations. Distributed over spike, vaccine-associated CD4 TCRs predominated at 160-218 and 743-854.

This sequence originates from an adult who received the AZD1222 COVID-19 vaccine. The source material was peripheral blood, sampled 28 days after the second AZD1222 dose. The V gene is TRBV24-1, the J gene TRBJ1-2; 8 nucleotides match TRBD1. The CDR3: CATRDRGYGYTF. CDR3 in DNA: TGTGCCACCAGAGACAGGGGCTATGGCTACACCTTC.